These T cell receptor beta chains were read from a single sample in a study of high-grade serous ovarian cancer treatment subgroups. Repertoires were generated with immunoSEQ multiplex PCR, while TCRdb's copy carries only in-frame clones and drops some. Of roughly 5,000 clones in the sample, more than 60% were seen once. Sample: tumor tissue. The receptors were sampled from a human donor with high-grade serous ovarian cancer. Each CDR3 is given with its conserved first and last residue. A D gene is named only where the DNA matches it firmly. Size is omitted from some rows. Given values are once, few, many or a class for expanded clones.

V gene,D gene,J gene,clone size,CDR3 DNA,CDR3 protein
TRBV6-1,-,TRBJ2-7,-,TGTGCCAGCAGTGAAAGCTACGCTACCTACGAGCAGTACTTC,CASSESYATYEQYF
TRBV18,TRBD1,TRBJ1-5,-,TGTGCCAGCTCACCACAGGACAGGGGGCAACGGTTGGATCAGCCCCAGCATTTT,CASSPQDRGQRLDQPQHF
TRBV25-1,TRBD2,TRBJ2-3,-,TGTGCCAGCAGTCTAGCGGGTAACATCCCAGATACGCAGTATTTT,CASSLAGNIPDTQYF
TRBV6-1,-,TRBJ2-5,-,TGTGCCAGCAGTCCCCGGCTAGGTCAAGAGACCCAGTACTTC,CASSPRLGQETQYF
TRBV10-1,-,TRBJ1-2,few,TGCGCCAGCAGTGAGTCGACGGGGGGCTACACCTTC,CASSESTGGYTF
TRBV28,TRBD2,TRBJ2-3,once,TGTGCCAGCAGTAACCCTAGCGGACTCACAGATACGCAGTATTTT,CASSNPSGLTDTQYF
TRBV19,-,TRBJ2-1,-,TGTGCCAGTAGTCCCCGGGACTTATACAATGAGCAGTTCTTC,CASSPRDLYNEQFF
TRBV5-4,TRBD1,TRBJ1-1,few,TGTGCCAGCAGCTCGCTGGACAGGGTTACTGAAGCTTTCTTT,CASSSLDRVTEAFF
TRBV5-1,-,TRBJ2-1,-,TGCGCCAGCAGCTCCAGTGGGGGGTGGAATGAGCAGTTCTTC,CASSSSGGWNEQFF
TRBV4-1,TRBD1,TRBJ2-2,-,TGCGCCAGCAGCAAAGGACAGGGCACTACGAACACCGGGGAGCTGTTTTTT,CASSKGQGTTNTGELFF
TRBV5-1,TRBD1,TRBJ1-1,-,TGCGCCAGCAGCTTGGATGGGACAGGGAGAACTTTCTTT,CASSLDGTGRTFF
TRBV5-1,-,TRBJ1-1,-,TGCGCCAGCAGCTTGGGGACAGTCATGAACACTGAAGCTTTCTTT,CASSLGTVMNTEAFF
TRBV2,-,TRBJ1-4,-,TGTGCCAGCAGGACGTTTTCTAATGAAAAACTGTTTTTT,CASRTFSNEKLFF
TRBV7-3,TRBD2,TRBJ2-2,-,TGTGCCAGCAGCGATGGACTAGGGGTTTCCGGGGAGCTGTTTTTT,CASSDGLGVSGELFF
TRBV10-3,-,TRBJ1-1,-,TGTGCCTCCAATAAGGGGGGCACTGAAGCTTTCTTT,CASNKGGTEAFF
TRBV30,-,TRBJ1-5,-,TGTGCCTGGAGTGAGAGGTCCAATCAGCCCCAGCATTTT,CAWSERSNQPQHF
TRBV6-5,-,TRBJ2-5,-,TGTGCCAGCAGCCCCTCGGGGCGGAAAGAGACCCAGTACTTC,CASSPSGRKETQYF
TRBV4-1,-,TRBJ1-1,-,TGCGCCAGCAGCTTAAAGTTGAACACTGAAGCTTTCTTT,CASSLKLNTEAFF
TRBV5-1,TRBD1,TRBJ2-1,-,TGCGCCAGCAGCTGGCACCGGGACAGGGTTTCTTACAATGAGCAGTTCTTC,CASSWHRDRVSYNEQFF
TRBV28,TRBD1,TRBJ2-5,-,TGTGCCAGCACCTTGGGACAGCGTTCCAAGATCGGGTACTTC,CASTLGQRSKIGYF
TRBV30,TRBD2,TRBJ2-5,-,TGTGCCTGGAAGCGGGATGGAGAGACCCAGTACTTC,CAWKRDGETQYF
TRBV4-2,TRBD2,TRBJ2-7,-,TGTGCCAGCAGCCAAGGTCCCCTAGCGGGGCAAAACTACGAGCAGTACTTC,CASSQGPLAGQNYEQYF
TRBV5-5,TRBD1,TRBJ1-5,-,TGTGCCAGCAGCCGCGTTGAGACAGGGTTCGATCAGCCCCAGCATTTT,CASSRVETGFDQPQHF
TRBV4-2,TRBD1,TRBJ1-5,few,TGTGCCAGCAGCCAAGACAGGGGGTTACAGCCCCAGCATTTT,CASSQDRGLQPQHF
TRBV27,-,TRBJ1-4,few,TGTGCCAGCAGTTTAATAAGGTCTGCTGAAAAACTGTTTTTT,CASSLIRSAEKLFF
TRBV7-6,-,TRBJ1-2,-,TGTGCCAGCAGCTTAGTGGGTCAATATGGCTACACCTTC,CASSLVGQYGYTF
TRBV5-5,-,TRBJ1-1,-,TGTGCCAGCAGCTTAGGTAGGGATTCTGAAGCTTTCTTT,CASSLGRDSEAFF
TRBV7-9,TRBD2,TRBJ2-5,few,TGTGCCAGCAGCTTGGGGGGGTTCGGGGAGACCCAGTACTTC,CASSLGGFGETQYF
TRBV5-1,TRBD1,TRBJ2-1,-,TGCGCCAGCAGCTTGGGGGCAGGGGGTAGGAATGAGCAGTTCTTC,CASSLGAGGRNEQFF
TRBV7-8,TRBD2,TRBJ2-7,-,TGTGCCAGCAGCTTAGTGTCTAGCGGGATGGTCTCCGAGCAGTACTTC,CASSLVSSGMVSEQYF
TRBV19,-,TRBJ1-1,-,TGTGCCAGTAGTATTGGGAAGAACACTGAAGCTTTCTTT,CASSIGKNTEAFF
TRBV7-9,TRBD1,TRBJ2-4,large,TGTGCCAGCAGCGGGGACAGGGGATTAGCCAAAAACATTCAGTACTTC,CASSGDRGLAKNIQYF
TRBV5-4,-,TRBJ2-2,-,TGTGCCAGCAGCTTGGCCGAAGGGACCTTCAACACCGGGGAGCTGTTTTTT,CASSLAEGTFNTGELFF
TRBV14,TRBD2,TRBJ2-1,medium-sized,TGTGCCAGCAGCCAAGGAAAGACTAGCGGAGAAAATGAGCAGTTCTTC,CASSQGKTSGENEQFF
TRBV9,-,TRBJ2-7,-,TGTGCCAGCAGCGCCCTTGGGGGCGACGAGCAGTACTTC,CASSALGGDEQYF
TRBV2,-,TRBJ1-4,once,TGTGCCAGCAGGCAACAGGGAGTAGCAACTAATGAAAAACTGTTTTTT,CASRQQGVATNEKLFF
TRBV2,-,TRBJ2-7,-,TGTGCCAGCAGTGATGCTAGCCGCGAGCAGTACTTC,CASSDASREQYF
TRBV9,-,TRBJ1-1,medium-sized,TGTGCCAGCAGCGCAGGGGTCCACACTGAAGCTTTCTTT,CASSAGVHTEAFF
TRBV19,-,TRBJ1-3,-,TGTGCCAGTAGTGTATCAGGGGTTTCCTCTGGAAACACCATATATTTT,CASSVSGVSSGNTIYF
TRBV7-9,-,TRBJ1-6,-,TGTGCCAGCAGCTTAGGCCTGGGTTCACCCCTCCACTTT,CASSLGLGSPLHF
TRBV7-9,-,TRBJ2-5,once,TGTGCCAGCAGCCATCGGACAGTCCAAGAGACCCAGTACTTC,CASSHRTVQETQYF
TRBV5-5,-,TRBJ1-3,few,TGTGCCAGTCGACAGAGCCTTCTGGGAAACACCATATATTTT,CASRQSLLGNTIYF
TRBV11-2,TRBD1,TRBJ2-7,-,TGTGCCAGCAGCTCCACGACAGGGCGGAACGAGCAGTACTTC,CASSSTTGRNEQYF
TRBV19,TRBD2,TRBJ2-1,once,TGTGCCAGTAGTATGTATTGGACTAGCTCCTACAATGAGCAGTTCTTC,CASSMYWTSSYNEQFF
TRBV11-2,-,TRBJ1-2,-,TGTGCCAGCAGCTTAAGGGTGGACTATGGCTACACCTTC,CASSLRVDYGYTF
TRBV29-1,-,TRBJ2-2,once,TGCAGCGTTCTGCGGACCGGGGAGCTGTTTTTT,CSVLRTGELFF
TRBV6-1,TRBD2,TRBJ2-1,once,TGTGCCAGCAGTGACCCGGGACTAGAGATCCATGAGCAGTTCTTC,CASSDPGLEIHEQFF
TRBV18,-,TRBJ1-1,-,TGTGCCAGCTCACCGCTTCAGGGGCAAGCGAACACTGAAGCTTTCTTT,CASSPLQGQANTEAFF
TRBV9,-,TRBJ2-3,few,TGTGCCAGCAGCGTAGACACAGCTTCAGATACGCAGTATTTT,CASSVDTASDTQYF
TRBV4-2,TRBD2,TRBJ2-3,-,TGTGCCAGCAGCCAAGTAGCGGGAGGAGGTACAGATACGCAGTATTTT,CASSQVAGGGTDTQYF
TRBV15,TRBD1,TRBJ2-7,-,TGTGCCACCAGCAGAGATAGTACAGGGGGCTGGTACGAGCAGTACTTC,CATSRDSTGGWYEQYF
TRBV7-2,-,TRBJ1-5,-,TGTGCCAGCAGCTTAGTCGGGGTCCCCAATCAGCCCCAGCATTTT,CASSLVGVPNQPQHF
TRBV11-2,-,TRBJ2-2,large,TGTGCCAGCAGACTCAGTCGCGGGGAGCTGTTTTTT,CASRLSRGELFF
TRBV7-9,-,TRBJ1-1,few,TGTGCCAGCAGCTTACTCCGACAGTCCGAAGCTTTCTTT,CASSLLRQSEAFF
TRBV19,TRBD2,TRBJ2-7,once,TGTGCCAGTAGTCCGGGACTAGCGTCCCACGAGCAGTACTTC,CASSPGLASHEQYF
TRBV7-9,-,TRBJ2-3,-,TGTGCCAGCAGCTCACGACTGGGAGATACGCAGTATTTT,CASSSRLGDTQYF
TRBV7-9,-,TRBJ2-3,few,TGTGCCAGCAGCTTAGTGATGGTTTCGGACACTAGCACAGATACGCAGTATTTT,CASSLVMVSDTSTDTQYF
TRBV6-5,TRBD2,TRBJ2-7,-,TGTGCCAGCAGTTACCCCGGGACTAGCGGGAACGAGCAGTACTTC,CASSYPGTSGNEQYF
TRBV11-1,TRBD2,TRBJ2-1,-,TGTGCCAGCAGTCGCGGACTAGCGACAAACAATGAGCAGTTCTTC,CASSRGLATNNEQFF
TRBV30,-,TRBJ1-6,-,TGTGCCTGGAGTACAGGGTCATATTCACCCCTCCACTTT,CAWSTGSYSPLHF